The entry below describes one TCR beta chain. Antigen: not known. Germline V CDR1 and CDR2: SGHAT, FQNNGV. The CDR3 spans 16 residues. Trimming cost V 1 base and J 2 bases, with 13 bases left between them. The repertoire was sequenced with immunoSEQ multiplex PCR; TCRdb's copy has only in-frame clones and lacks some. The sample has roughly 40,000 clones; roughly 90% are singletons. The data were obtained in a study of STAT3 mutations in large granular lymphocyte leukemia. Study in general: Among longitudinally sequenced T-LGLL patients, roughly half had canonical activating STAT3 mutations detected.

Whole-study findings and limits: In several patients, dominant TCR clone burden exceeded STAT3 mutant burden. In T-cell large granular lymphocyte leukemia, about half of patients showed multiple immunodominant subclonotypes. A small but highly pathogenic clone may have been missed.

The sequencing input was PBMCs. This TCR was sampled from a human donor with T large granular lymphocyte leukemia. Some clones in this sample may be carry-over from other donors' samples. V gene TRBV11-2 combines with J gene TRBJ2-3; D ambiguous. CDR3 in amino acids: CASSLGRLGNTDTQYF. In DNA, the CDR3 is TGTGCCAGCAGCTTAGGCCGGCTGGGGAACACAGATACGCAGTATTTT.